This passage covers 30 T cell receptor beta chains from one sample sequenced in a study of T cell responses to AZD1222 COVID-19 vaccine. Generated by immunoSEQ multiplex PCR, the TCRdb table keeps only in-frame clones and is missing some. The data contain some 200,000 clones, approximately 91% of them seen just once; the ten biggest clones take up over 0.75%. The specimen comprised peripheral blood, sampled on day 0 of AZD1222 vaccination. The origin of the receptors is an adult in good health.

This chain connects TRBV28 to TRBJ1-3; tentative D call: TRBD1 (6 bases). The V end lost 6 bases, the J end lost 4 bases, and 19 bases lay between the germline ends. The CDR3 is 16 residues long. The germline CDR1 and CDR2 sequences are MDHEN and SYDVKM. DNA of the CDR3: TGTGCCAGCAGCCGCCGGGGGGCAGGATTAGGAAACACCATATATTTT. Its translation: CASSRRGAGLGNTIYF.

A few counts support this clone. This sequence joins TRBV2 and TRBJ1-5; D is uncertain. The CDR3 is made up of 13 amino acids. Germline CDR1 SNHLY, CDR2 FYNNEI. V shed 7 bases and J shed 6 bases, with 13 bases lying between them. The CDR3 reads CASTPWRAQPQHF. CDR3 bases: TGTGCCAGCACCCCCTGGAGGGCTCAGCCCCAGCATTTT.

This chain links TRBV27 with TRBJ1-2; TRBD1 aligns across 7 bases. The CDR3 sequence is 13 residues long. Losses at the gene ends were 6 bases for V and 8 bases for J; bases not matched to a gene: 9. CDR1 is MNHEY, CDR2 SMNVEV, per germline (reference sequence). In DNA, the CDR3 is TGTGCCAGCAGCCCATACAGGGGTGGCGGCTACACCTTC. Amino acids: CASSPYRGGGYTF.

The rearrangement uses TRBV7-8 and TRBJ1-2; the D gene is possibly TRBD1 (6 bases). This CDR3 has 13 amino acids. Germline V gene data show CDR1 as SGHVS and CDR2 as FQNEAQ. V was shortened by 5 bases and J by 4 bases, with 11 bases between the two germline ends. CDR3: CASSIGQFYGYTF. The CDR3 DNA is TGTGCCAGCAGCATCGGACAGTTCTATGGCTACACCTTC.

DNA for the CDR3: TGTGCCAGCAGCGACTACGAGCAGTACTTC. It specifies CASSDYEQYF. V usage is TRBV7-9 and J usage is TRBJ2-7; no clear D gene. This CDR3 contains 10 residues. V gave up 5 bases and J gave up 3 bases, with 2 bases separating them. The germline gives CDR1 SEHNR, CDR2 FQNEAQ (reference sequence).

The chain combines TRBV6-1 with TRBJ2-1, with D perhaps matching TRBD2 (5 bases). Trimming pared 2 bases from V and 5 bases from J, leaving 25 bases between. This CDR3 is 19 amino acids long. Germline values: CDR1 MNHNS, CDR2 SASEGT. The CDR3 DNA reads TGTGCCAGCAGTGAAACGATACCTTGGCGGGTGAATTTGAACAATGAGCAGTTCTTC. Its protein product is CASSETIPWRVNLNNEQFF.

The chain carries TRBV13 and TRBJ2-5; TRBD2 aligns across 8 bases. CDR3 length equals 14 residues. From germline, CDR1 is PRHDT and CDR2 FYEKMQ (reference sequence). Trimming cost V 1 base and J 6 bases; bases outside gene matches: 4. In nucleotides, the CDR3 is TGTGCCAGCAGCTTAGCGGGGGGGCCGAAGACCCAGTACTTC. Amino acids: CASSLAGGPKTQYF.

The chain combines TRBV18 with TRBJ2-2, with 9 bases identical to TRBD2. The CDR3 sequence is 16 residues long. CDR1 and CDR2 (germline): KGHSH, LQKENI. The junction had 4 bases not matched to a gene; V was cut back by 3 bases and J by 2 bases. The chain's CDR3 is CASSPKAGGNTGELFF. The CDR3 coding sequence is TGTGCCAGCTCACCTAAAGCGGGGGGAAACACCGGGGAGCTGTTTTTT.

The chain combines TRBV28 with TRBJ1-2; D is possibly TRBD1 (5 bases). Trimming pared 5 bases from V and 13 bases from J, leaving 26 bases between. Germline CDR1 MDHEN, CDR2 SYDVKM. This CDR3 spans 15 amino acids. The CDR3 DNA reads TGTGCCAGCAGTGCAGTGGGGACGTCTATTAAGTTGGCCACCTTC. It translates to CASSAVGTSIKLATF.

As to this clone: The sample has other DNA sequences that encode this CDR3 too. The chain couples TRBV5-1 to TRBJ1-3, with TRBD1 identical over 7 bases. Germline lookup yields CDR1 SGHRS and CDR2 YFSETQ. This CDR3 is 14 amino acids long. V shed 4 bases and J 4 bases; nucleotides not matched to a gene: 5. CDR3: CASSPGTAGNTIYF. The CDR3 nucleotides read TGCGCCAGCAGCCCCGGGACAGCCGGAAACACCATATATTTT. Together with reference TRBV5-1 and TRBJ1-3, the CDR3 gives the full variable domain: KAGVTQTPRYLIKTRGQQVTLSCSPISGHRSVSWYQQTPGQGLQFLFEYFSETQRNKGNFPGRFSGRQFSNSRSEMNVSTLELGDSALYLCASSPGTAGNTIYFGEGSWLTVV.

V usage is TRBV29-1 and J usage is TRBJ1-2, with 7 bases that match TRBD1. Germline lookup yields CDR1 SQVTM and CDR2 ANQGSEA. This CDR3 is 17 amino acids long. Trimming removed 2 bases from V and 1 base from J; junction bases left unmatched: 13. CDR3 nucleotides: TGCAGCGTTGAAAGAGACAGGGACAGCTTATTTAACTATGGCTACACCTTC. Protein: CSVERDRDSLFNYGYTF.

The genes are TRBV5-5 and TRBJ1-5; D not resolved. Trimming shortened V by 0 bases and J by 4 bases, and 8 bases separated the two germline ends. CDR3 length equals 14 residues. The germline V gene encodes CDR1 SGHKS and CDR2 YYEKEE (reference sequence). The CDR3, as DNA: TGTGCCAGCAGCTTGGCGTCAGAAAATCAGCCCCAGCATTTT. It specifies CASSLASENQPQHF.

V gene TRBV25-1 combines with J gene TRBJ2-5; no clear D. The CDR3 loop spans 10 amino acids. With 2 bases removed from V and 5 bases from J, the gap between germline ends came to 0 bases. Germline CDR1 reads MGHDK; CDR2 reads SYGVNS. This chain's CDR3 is CASSEETQYF. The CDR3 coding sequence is TGTGCCAGCAGTGAAGAGACCCAGTACTTC.

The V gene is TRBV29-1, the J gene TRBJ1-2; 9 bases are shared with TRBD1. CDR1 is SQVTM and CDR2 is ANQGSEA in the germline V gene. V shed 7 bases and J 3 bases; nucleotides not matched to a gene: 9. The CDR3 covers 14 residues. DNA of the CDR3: TGCAGCGCGGGACCCCGACAGGGGGACTATGGCTACACCTTC. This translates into CSAGPRQGDYGYTF.

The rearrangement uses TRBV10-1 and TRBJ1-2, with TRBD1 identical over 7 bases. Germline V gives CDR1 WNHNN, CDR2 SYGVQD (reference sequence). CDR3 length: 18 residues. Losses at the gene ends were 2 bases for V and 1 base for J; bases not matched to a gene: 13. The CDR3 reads CASSEPHEQGTVNYGYTF. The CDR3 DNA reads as TGCGCCAGCAGTGAGCCCCACGAACAGGGGACGGTTAACTATGGCTACACCTTC.

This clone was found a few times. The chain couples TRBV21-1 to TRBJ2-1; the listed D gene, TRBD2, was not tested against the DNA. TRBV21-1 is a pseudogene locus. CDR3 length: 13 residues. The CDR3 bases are TGTGCCAGCACCCCTGAACTCTTAAATGAGCAGTTCTTC. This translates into CASTPELLNEQFF.

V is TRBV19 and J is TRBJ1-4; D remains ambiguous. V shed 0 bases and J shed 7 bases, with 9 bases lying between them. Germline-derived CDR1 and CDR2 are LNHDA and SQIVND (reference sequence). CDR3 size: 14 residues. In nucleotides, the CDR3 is TGTGCCAGTAGTATAGATCTAGAGGGTGAAAAACTGTTTTTT. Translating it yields CASSIDLEGEKLFF.

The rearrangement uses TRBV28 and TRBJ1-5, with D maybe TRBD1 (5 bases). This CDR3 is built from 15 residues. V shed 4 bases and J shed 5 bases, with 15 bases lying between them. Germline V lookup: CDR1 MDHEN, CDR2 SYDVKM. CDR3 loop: CASSSPGRVDQPQHF. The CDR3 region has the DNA TGTGCCAGCAGTTCACCAGGCAGGGTAGATCAGCCCCAGCATTTT.

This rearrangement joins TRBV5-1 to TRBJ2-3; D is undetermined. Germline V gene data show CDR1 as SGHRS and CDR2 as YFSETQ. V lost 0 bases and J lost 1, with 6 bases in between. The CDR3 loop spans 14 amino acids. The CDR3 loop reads CASSLVSGTDTQYF. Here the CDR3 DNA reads TGCGCCAGCAGCTTGGTTTCCGGCACAGATACGCAGTATTTT.

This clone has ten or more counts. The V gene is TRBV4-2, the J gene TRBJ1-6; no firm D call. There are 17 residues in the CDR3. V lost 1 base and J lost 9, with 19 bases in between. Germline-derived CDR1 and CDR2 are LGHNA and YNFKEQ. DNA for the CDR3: TGTGCCAGCAGCCAAGGACCAGGAGTCGACGGTGGTTCACCCCTCCACTTT. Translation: CASSQGPGVDGGSPLHF.

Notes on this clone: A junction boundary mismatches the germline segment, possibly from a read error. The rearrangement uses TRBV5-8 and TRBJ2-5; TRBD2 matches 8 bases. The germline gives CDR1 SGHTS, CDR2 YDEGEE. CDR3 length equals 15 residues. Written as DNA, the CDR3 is TGTGCCAGCAGCTTGAAGGGACTAGGGCAAGGGACCCAGTACTTC. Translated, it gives CASSLKGLGQGTQYF.

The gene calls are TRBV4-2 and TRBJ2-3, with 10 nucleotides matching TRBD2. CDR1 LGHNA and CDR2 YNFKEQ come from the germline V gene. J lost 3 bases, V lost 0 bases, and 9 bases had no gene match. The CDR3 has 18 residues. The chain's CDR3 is CASSQDTPSGSWTDTQYF. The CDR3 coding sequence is TGTGCCAGCAGCCAAGATACGCCTAGCGGGAGCTGGACAGATACGCAGTATTTT.

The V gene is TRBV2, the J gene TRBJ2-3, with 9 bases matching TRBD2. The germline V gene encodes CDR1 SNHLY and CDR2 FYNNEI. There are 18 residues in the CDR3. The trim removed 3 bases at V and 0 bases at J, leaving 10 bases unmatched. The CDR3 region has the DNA TGTGCCAGCAGTGAGCTAGCGGGAAGCCGTGGTAGCACAGATACGCAGTATTTT. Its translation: CASSELAGSRGSTDTQYF.

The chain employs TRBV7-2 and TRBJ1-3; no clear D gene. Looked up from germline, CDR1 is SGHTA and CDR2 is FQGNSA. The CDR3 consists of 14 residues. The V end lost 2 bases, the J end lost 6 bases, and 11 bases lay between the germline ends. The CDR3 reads CASSLTSGVNTIYF. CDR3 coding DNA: TGTGCCAGCAGCTTAACAAGCGGGGTAAACACCATATATTTT.

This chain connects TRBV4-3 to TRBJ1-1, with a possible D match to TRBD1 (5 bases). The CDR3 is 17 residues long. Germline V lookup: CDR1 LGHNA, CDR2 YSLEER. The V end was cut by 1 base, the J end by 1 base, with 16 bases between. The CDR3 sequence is CASSQVGEGLGNTEAFF. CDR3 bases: TGCGCCAGCAGCCAAGTAGGCGAGGGGCTAGGGAACACTGAAGCTTTCTTT.

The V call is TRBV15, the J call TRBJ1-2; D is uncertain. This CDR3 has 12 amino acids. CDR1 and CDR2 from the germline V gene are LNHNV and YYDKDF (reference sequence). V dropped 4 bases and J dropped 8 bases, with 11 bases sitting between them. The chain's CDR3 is CATSIGGMGYTF. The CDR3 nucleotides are TGTGCCACCAGCATTGGTGGGATGGGCTACACCTTC. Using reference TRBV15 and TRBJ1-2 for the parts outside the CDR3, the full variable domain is DAMVIQNPRYQVTQFGKPVTLSCSQTLNHNVMYWYQQKSSQAPKLLFHYYDKDFNNEADTPDNFQSRRPNTSFCFLDIRSPGLGDTAMYLCATSIGGMGYTFGSGTRLTVV.

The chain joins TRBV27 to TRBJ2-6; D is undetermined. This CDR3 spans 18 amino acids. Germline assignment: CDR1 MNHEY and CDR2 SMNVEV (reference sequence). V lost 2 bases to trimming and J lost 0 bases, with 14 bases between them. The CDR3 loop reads CASSLISELVSGANVLTF. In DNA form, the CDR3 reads TGTGCCAGCAGTTTAATCTCCGAACTGGTCTCTGGGGCCAACGTCCTGACTTTC.

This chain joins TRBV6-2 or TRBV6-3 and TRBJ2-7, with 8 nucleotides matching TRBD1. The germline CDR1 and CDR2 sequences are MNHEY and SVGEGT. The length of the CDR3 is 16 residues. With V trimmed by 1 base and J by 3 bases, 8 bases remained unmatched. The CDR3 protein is CASSYLDREGGYEQYF. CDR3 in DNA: TGTGCCAGCAGTTACTTGGACAGGGAAGGGGGCTACGAGCAGTACTTC.

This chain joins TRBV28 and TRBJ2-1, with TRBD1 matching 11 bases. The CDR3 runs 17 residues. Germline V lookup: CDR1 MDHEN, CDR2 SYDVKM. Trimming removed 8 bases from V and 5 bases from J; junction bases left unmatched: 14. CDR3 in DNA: TGTGCCAGCTCCGACCTCTGGACAGGGGGCAAGGACAATGAGCAGTTCTTC. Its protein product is CASSDLWTGGKDNEQFF.

CDR3 region: CASSSQRSLGEAFF. CDR3 DNA sequence: TGTGCCAGCAGCTCACAGAGGTCACTGGGTGAAGCTTTCTTT. V gene TRBV13 combines with J gene TRBJ1-1; unclear D gene. Germline V gene lookup returns CDR1 PRHDT and CDR2 FYEKMQ (reference sequence). V lost 4 bases and J lost 7, with 16 bases in between. This CDR3 is built from 14 residues.